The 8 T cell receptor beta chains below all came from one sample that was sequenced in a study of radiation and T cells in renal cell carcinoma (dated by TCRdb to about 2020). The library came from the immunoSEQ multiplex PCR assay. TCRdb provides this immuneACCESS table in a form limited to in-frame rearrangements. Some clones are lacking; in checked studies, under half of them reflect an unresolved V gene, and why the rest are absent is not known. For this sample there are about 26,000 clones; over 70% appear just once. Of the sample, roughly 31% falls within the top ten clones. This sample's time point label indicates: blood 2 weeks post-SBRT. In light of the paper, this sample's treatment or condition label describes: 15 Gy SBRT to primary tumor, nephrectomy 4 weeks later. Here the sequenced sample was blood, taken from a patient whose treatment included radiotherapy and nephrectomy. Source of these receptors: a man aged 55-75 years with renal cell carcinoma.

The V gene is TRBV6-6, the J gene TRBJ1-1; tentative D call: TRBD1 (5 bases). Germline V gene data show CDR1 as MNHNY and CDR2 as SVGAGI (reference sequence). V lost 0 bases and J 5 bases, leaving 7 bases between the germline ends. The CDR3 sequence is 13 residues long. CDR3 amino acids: CASSYSWGTEAFF. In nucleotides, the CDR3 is TGTGCCAGCAGTTACTCGTGGGGGACTGAAGCTTTCTTT.

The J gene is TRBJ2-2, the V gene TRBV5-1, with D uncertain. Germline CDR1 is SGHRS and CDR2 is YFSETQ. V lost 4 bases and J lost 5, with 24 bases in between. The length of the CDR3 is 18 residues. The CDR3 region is CASSPRTYRVLSTGELFF. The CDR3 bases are TGCGCCAGCAGCCCCCGAACCTACAGAGTACTAAGTACCGGGGAGCTGTTTTTT.

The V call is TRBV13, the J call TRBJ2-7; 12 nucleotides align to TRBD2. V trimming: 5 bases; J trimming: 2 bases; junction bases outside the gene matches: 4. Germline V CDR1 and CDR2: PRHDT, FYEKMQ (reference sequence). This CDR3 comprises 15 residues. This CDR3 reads CASSPPSGRAYEQYF. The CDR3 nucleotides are TGTGCCAGCAGCCCCCCTAGCGGGAGGGCCTACGAGCAGTACTTC.

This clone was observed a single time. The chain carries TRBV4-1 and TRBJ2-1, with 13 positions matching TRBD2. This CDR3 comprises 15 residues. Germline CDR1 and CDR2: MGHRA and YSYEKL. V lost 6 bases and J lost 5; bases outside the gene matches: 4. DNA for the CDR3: TGCGCCAGCAGACCGGGACTAGCGGGAAACAATGAGCAGTTCTTC. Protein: CASRPGLAGNNEQFF.

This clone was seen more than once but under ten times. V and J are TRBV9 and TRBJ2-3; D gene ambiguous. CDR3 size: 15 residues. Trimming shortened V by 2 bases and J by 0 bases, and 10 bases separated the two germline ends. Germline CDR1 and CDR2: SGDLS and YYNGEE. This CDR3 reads CASSVWQQSTDTQYF. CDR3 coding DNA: TGTGCCAGCAGCGTCTGGCAGCAGAGCACAGATACGCAGTATTTT. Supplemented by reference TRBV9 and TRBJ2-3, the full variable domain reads DSGVTQTPKHLITATGQRVTLRCSPRSGDLSVYWYQQSLDQGLQFLIQYYNGEERAKGNILERFSAQQFPDLHSELNLSSLELGDSALYFCASSVWQQSTDTQYFGPGTRLTVL.

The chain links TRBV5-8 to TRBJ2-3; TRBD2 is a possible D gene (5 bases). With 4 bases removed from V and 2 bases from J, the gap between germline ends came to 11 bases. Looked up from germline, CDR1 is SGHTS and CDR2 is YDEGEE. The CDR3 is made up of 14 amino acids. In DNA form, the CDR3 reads TGTGCCAGCAGCCTGACTACCTACACAGATACGCAGTATTTT. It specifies CASSLTTYTDTQYF.

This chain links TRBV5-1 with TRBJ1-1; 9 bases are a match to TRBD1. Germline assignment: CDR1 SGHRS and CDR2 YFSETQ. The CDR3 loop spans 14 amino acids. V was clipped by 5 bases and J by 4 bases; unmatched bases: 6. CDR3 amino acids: CASRQGAQGTEAFF. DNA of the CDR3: TGCGCCAGCAGACAGGGGGCGCAGGGCACTGAAGCTTTCTTT.

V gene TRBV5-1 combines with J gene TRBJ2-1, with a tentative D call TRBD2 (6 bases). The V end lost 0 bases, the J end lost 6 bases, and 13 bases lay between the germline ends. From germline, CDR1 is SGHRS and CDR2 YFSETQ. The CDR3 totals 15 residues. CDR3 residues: CASSLVSLASNEQFF. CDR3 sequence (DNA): TGCGCCAGCAGCTTGGTGTCTCTAGCGAGCAATGAGCAGTTCTTC.